This T cell receptor beta chain was sequenced for a study of cytomegalovirus exposure and HLA in healthy donors. Study overall: Sequencing of 150 million to 200 million T cells in an earlier analysis found 120 million or so unique TCR beta sequences.

This PCR relied on a set of 60 Vbeta primers and 13 Jbeta primers. Here immunoSEQ multiplex PCR was the method, and the copy in TCRdb shows in-frame clones only, minus some. This sample has 200,000 or so clones, with 75% to 90% found just once. Study-level points and caveats: The availability of immune exposure information extended only to CMV serostatus.

In regard to this clone: Its target is not known.

Germline CDR1 and CDR2: SNHLY and FYNNEI. This CDR3 comprises 14 residues. V shed 9 bases, J shed 1 base, and the junction held 5 bases outside the gene matches. The chain links TRBV2 to TRBJ2-1; 8 nucleotides align to TRBD2. This receptor was identified in a woman between 40 and 50 years old in good health and CMV-seronegative. Sequences were obtained from PBMCs. This chain's CDR3 is CARTKRESYNEQFF. The CDR3 region has the DNA TGTGCCAGAACGAAGCGGGAGTCCTACAATGAGCAGTTCTTC.